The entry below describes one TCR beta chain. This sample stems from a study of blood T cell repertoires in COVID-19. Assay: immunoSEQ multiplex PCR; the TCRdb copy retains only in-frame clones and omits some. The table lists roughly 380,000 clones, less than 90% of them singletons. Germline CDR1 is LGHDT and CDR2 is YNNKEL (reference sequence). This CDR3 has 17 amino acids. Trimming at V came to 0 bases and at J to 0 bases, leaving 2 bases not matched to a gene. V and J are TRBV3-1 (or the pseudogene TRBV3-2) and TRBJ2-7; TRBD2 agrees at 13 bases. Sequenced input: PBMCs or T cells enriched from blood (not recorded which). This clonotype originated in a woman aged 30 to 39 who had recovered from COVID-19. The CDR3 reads CASSQEGLAGSSYEQYF. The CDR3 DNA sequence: TGTGCCAGCAGCCAAGAGGGACTAGCGGGATCCTCCTACGAGCAGTACTTC.